Below, one T cell receptor beta chain is given with its context. The antigen is unknown. This record belongs to a study of T-cell reconstitution after alpha-beta-depleted transplantation in children. Study-wide results and caveats: Alpha-beta T cells present about two months after transplant were reported to originate from several hundred expanded graft clones.

Germline V gene sequence: CDR1 MDHEN, CDR2 SYDVKM. V was clipped by 3 bases and J by 4 bases; unmatched bases: 7. The length of the CDR3 is 15 residues. A TCRbeta library incorporating unique molecular identifiers was prepared. TCRdb re-derived calls from the PCR reads in MiXCR, one entry per CDR3 protein. Here the sample spans about 98,000 distinct CDR3 sequences, approximately 6% being singletons. V gene TRBV28 combines with J gene TRBJ2-5; 8 bases align to TRBD1. This clonotype originated in a female patient aged 2-9 years who had a stem cell transplant for Fanconi anemia, so the T cells may come from the graft donor. Sequences were derived from PBMCs, mostly from graft donor cells, sampled 60 days after TCRalphabeta/CD19-depleted stem cell transplant. The CDR3 is CASSFPPGGTETQYF. The DNA for the CDR3 is TGTGCCAGCAGTTTTCCCCCAGGGGGCACAGAGACCCAGTACTTC.